This T cell receptor beta chain was retrieved from a study of CD8+CD57+ T cells in acquired aplastic anemia. The authors sequenced patients whose flow cytometry had shown CD8+CD57+ cell expansion. The V end lost 2 bases, the J end lost 6 bases, and 10 bases lay between the germline ends. CDR1 is MNHEY, CDR2 SVGEGT, per germline. This CDR3 has 13 residues. Genomic DNA provided the template from which TCR beta VDJ and CDR3 profiles were obtained. TCRdb re-derived calls from the reads in MiXCR, one entry per CDR3 protein. This table has about 470,000 distinct CDR3 sequences, about a third appearing once.

This receptor was taken from a human donor with aplastic anemia. The sample comprised sorted CD4+, CD8+, or CD8+CD57+ T cells (not recorded which) from PBMCs. This chain connects TRBV6-2 or TRBV6-3 to TRBJ1-1; the D is unclear. The CDR3 region has the DNA TGTGCCAGCAGTTACGGAGGCCAGGCTGAAGCTTTCTTT. Translating gives CASSYGGQAEAFF.